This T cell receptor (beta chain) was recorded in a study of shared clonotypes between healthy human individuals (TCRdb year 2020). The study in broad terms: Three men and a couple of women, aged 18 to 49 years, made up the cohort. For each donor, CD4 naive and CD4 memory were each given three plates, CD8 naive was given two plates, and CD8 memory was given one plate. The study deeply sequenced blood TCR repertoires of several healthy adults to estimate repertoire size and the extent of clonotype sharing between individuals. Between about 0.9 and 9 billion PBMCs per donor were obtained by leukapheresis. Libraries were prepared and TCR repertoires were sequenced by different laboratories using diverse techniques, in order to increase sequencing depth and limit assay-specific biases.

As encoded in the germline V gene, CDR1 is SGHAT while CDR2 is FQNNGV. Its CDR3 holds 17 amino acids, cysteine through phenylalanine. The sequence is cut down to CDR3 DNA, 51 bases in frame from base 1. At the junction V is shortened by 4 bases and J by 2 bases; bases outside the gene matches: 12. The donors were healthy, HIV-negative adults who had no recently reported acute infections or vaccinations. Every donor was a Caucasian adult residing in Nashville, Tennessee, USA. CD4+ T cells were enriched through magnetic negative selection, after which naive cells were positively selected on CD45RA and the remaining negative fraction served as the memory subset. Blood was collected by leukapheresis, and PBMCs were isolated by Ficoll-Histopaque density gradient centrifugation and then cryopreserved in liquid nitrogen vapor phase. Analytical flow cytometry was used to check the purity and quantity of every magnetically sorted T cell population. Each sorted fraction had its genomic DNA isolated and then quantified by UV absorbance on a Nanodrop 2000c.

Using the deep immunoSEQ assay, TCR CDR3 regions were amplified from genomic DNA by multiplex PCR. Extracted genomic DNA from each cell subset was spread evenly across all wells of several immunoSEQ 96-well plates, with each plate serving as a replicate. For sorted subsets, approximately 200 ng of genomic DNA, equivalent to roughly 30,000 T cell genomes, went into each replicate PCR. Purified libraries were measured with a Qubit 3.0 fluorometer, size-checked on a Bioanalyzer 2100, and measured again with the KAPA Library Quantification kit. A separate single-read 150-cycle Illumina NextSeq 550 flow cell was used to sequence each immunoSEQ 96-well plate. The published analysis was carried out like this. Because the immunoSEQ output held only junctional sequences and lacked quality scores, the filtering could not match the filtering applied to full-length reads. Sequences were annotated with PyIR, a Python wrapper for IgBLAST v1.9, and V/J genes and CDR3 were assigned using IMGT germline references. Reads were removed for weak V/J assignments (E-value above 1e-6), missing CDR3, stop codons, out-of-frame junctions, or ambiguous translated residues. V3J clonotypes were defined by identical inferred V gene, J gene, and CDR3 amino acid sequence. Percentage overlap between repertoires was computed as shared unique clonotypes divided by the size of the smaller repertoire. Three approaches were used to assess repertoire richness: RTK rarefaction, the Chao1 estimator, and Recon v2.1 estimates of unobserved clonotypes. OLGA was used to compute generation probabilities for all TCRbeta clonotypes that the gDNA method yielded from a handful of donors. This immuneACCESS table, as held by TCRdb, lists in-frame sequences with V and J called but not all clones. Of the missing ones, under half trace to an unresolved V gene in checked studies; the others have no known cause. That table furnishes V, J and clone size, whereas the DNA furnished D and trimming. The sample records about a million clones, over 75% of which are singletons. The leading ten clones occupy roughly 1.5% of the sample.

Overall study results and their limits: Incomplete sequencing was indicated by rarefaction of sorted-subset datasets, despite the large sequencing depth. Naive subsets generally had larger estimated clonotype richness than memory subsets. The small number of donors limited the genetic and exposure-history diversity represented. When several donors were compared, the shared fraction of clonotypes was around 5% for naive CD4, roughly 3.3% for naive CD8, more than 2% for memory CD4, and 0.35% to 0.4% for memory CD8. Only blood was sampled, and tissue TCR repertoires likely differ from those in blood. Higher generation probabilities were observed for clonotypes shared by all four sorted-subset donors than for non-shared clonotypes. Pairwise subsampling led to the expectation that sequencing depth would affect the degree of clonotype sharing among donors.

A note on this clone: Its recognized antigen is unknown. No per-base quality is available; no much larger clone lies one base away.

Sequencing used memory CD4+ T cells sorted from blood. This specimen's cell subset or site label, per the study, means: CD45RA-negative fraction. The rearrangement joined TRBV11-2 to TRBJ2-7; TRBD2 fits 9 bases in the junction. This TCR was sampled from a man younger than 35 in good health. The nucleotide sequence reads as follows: TGTGCCAGCAGCTATCCTCGCGGGACTAGCAGTGCCTACGAGCAGTACTTC. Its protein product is CASSYPRGTSSAYEQYF.